This T cell receptor beta chain was captured in a study of cytomegalovirus exposure and HLA in healthy donors. Findings of the study overall: For TCR beta chains, V- and J-gene trimming was later linked to a missense DCLRE1C variant.

Use of 60 Vbeta and 13 Jbeta primers characterized the PCR. Clones were sequenced by immunoSEQ multiplex PCR, and TCRdb holds only the in-frame ones, with some missing. The sample shows roughly 99,000 clones, less than 80% of them seen only once. As for this clone: No antigen is known for it.

There are 16 residues in the CDR3. In germline, CDR1 is SGHTA, CDR2 FQGNSA. V lost 5 bases and J lost 2, with 17 bases in between. The rearrangement links TRBV7-2 to TRBJ2-3, with D unclear. What was sequenced was PBMCs. This TCR was recovered from a man aged 25-40 years in good health and CMV-seronegative. CDR3 amino acids: CASSPEASLITDTQYF. CDR3 nucleotides: TGTGCCAGCAGCCCCGAAGCGTCTCTTATCACAGATACGCAGTATTTT.